The present T cell receptor beta chain was sequenced within a study of blood T cell repertoires in COVID-19. Study context: The United States, Italy and Spain supplied acute and convalescent COVID-19 samples. The analysed material was cDNA or gDNA that came from T cells, B-cell-depleted T cells, or PBMCs.

This clone came up a few times. As handled by the study authors: How many nucleated cells were present was estimated from reference gene primer amplification. Some clones are missing from TCRdb's copy, which holds only in-frame ones; the method was immunoSEQ multiplex PCR. The V and J calls and clone size come from that table; D and trimming were worked out from the DNA. The sample includes approximately 90,000 clones, over 75% of them seen just once. The V gene's germline CDR1 is LGHDT and CDR2 YNNKEL (reference sequence). The CDR3 is 17 residues long. V was pared by 4 bases and J by 2 bases, with 10 bases of the junction left unmatched.

The sequenced material came from peripheral blood. This sequence originates from a man at least 80 years old with active or convalescent COVID-19. The chain uses TRBV3-1 (or the pseudogene TRBV3-2) and TRBJ2-3; 9 nucleotides line up with TRBD1. The CDR3 nucleotides are TGTGCCAGCAGCCCCCTCGCCGGGACAGGGTACACAGATACGCAGTATTTT. It translates to CASSPLAGTGYTDTQYF.